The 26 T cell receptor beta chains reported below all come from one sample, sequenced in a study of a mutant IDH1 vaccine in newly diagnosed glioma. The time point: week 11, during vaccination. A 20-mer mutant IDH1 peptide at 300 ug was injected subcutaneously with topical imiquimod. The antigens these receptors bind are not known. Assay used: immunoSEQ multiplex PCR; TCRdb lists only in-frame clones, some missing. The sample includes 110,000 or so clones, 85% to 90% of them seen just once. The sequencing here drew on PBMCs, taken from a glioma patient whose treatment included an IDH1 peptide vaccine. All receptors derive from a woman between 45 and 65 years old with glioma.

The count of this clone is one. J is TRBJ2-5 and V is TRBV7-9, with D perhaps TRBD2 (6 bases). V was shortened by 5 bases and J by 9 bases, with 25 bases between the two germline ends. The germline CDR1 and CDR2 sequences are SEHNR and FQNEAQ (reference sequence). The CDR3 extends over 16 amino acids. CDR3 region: CASSLYPGAGKRPQYF. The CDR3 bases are TGTGCCAGCAGCCTATACCCAGGAGCGGGCAAGAGACCCCAGTACTTC.

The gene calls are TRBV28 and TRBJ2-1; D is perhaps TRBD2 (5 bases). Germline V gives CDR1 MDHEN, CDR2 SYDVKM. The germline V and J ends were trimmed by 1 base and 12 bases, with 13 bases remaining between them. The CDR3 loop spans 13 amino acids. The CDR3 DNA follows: TGTGCCAGCAGTTTATTCCTAGCCGAGGGGCAGTTCTTC. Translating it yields CASSLFLAEGQFF.

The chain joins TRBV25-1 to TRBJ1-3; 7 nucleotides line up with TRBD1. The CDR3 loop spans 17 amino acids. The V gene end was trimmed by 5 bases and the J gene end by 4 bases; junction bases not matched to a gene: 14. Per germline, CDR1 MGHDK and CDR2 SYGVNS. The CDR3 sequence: CASSHRQGQNLGNTIYF. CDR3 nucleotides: TGTGCCAGCAGTCACAGACAGGGCCAAAACCTGGGAAACACCATATATTTT.

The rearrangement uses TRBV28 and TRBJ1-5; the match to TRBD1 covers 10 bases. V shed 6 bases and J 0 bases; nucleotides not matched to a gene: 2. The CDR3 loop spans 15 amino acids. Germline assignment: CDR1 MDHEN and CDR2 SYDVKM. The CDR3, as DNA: TGTGCCAGCAGCTGGGACAGGGGTAGCAATCAGCCCCAGCATTTT. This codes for CASSWDRGSNQPQHF. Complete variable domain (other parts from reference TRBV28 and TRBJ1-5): DVKVTQSSRYLVKRTGEKVFLECVQDMDHENMFWYRQDPGLGLRLIYFSYDVKMKEKGDIPEGYSVSREKKERFSLILESASTNQTSMYLCASSWDRGSNQPQHFGDGTRLSIL.

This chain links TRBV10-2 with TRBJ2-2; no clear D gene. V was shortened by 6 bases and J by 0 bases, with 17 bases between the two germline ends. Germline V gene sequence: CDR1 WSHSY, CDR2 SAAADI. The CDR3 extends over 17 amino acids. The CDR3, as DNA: TGCGCCAGCAGGCCGACCGACACGTCCGCGAACACCGGGGAGCTGTTTTTT. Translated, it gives CASRPTDTSANTGELFF.

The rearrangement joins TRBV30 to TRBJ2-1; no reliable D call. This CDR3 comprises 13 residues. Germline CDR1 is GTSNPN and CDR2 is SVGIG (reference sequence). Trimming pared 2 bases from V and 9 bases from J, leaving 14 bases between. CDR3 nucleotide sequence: TGTGCCTGGAGTCCCCAAAACGTCGGTGAGCAGTTCTTC. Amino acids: CAWSPQNVGEQFF.

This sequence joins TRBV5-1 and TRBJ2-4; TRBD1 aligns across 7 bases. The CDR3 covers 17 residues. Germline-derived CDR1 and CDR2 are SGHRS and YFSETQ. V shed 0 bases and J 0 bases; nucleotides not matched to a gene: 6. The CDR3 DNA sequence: TGCGCCAGCAGCTTGGCCCAGGGACAGCTAGCCAAAAACATTCAGTACTTC. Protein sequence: CASSLAQGQLAKNIQYF.

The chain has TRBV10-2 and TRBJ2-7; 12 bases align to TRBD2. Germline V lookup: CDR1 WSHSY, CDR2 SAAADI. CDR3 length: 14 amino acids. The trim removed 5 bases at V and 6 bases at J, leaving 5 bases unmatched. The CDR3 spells CASSTSGRLGEQYF. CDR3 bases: TGCGCCAGCAGTACTAGCGGGAGGTTGGGCGAGCAGTACTTC.

This chain's CDR3 is CASSGPSGRVDEQYF. CDR3 in DNA: TGTGCCAGCAGTGGTCCTAGCGGGAGGGTCGACGAGCAGTACTTC. This rearrangement joins TRBV6-1 to TRBJ2-7; the match to TRBD2 covers 12 bases. The length of the CDR3 is 15 residues. Per germline, CDR1 MNHNS and CDR2 SASEGT. V trimming: 4 bases; J trimming: 5 bases; junction bases outside the gene matches: 6.

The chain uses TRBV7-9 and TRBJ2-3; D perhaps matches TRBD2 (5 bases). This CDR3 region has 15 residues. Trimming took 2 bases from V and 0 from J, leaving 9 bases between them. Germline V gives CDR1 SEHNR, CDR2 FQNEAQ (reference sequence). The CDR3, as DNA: TGTGCCAGCAGCTTACGGGGATCCAGCACAGATACGCAGTATTTT. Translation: CASSLRGSSTDTQYF.

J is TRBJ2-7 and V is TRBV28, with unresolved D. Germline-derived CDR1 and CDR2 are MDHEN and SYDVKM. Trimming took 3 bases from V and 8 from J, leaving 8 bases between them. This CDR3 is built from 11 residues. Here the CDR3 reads CASSLSMQQYF. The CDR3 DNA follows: TGTGCCAGCAGTTTGTCCATGCAGCAGTACTTC. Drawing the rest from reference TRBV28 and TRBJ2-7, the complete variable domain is DVKVTQSSRYLVKRTGEKVFLECVQDMDHENMFWYRQDPGLGLRLIYFSYDVKMKEKGDIPEGYSVSREKKERFSLILESASTNQTSMYLCASSLSMQQYFGPGTRLTVT.

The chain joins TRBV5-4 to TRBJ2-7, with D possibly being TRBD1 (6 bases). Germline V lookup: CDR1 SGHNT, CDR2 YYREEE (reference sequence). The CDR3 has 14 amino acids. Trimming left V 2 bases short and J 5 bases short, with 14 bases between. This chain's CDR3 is CASSLKQGLDEQYF. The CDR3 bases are TGTGCCAGCAGCTTAAAACAGGGTTTGGACGAGCAGTACTTC.

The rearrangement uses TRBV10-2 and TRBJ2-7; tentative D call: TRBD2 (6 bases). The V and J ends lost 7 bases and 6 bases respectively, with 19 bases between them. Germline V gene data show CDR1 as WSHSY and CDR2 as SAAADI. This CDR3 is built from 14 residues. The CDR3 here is CASKKKGLAREQYF. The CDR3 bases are TGCGCCAGCAAAAAGAAGGGACTGGCACGCGAGCAGTACTTC.

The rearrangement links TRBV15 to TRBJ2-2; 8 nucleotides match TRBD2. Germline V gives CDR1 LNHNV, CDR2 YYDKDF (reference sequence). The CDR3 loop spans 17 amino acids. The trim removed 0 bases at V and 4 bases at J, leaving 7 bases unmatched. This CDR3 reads CATSRDLAGSPTGELFF. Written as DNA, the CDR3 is TGTGCCACCAGCAGAGATTTAGCGGGATCCCCCACCGGGGAGCTGTTTTTT.

In DNA, the CDR3 is TGTGCCAGCAGCTTATTGGGACAGGGGCCTTACGAGCAGTACTTC. Its translation is CASSLLGQGPYEQYF. The gene calls are TRBV7-8 and TRBJ2-7, with 10 nucleotides matching TRBD1. The germline V gene has CDR1 SGHVS and CDR2 FQNEAQ. Trimming cost V 2 bases and J 4 bases; bases outside gene matches: 5. CDR3 length: 15 amino acids.

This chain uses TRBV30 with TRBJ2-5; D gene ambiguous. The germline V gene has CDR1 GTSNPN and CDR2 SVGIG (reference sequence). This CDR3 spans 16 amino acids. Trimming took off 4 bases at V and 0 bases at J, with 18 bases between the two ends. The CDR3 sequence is CAWTPPERPHQETQYF. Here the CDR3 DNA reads TGTGCCTGGACCCCCCCCGAAAGGCCCCACCAAGAGACCCAGTACTTC.

The CDR3 bases are TGTGCCAGCAGTCCCCCGGGTACGATGGAGACCCAGTACTTC. Residues: CASSPPGTMETQYF. The chain carries TRBV28 and TRBJ2-5; D unclear. The germline V and J ends were trimmed by 5 bases and 5 bases, with 15 bases remaining between them. Germline lookup yields CDR1 MDHEN and CDR2 SYDVKM. CDR3 length equals 14 residues.

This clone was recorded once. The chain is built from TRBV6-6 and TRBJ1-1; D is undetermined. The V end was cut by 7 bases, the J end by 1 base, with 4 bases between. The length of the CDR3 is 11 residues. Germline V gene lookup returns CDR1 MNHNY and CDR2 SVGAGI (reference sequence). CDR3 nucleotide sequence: TGTGCCAGCACAGCGAACACTGAAGCTTTCTTT. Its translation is CASTANTEAFF.

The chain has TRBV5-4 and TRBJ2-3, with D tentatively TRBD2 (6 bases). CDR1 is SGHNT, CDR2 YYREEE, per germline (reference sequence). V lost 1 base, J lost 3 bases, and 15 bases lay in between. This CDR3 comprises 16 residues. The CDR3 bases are TGTGCCAGCAGCTTGCGCCGGGAGACCCTAACAGATACGCAGTATTTT. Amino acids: CASSLRRETLTDTQYF.

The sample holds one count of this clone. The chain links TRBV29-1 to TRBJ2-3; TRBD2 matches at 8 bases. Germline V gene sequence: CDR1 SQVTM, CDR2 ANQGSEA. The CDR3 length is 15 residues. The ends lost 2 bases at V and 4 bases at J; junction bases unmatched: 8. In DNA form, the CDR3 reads TGCAGCGTTGAAAGGCGGGAGGTCTCCCCAGATACGCAGTATTTT. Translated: CSVERREVSPDTQYF.

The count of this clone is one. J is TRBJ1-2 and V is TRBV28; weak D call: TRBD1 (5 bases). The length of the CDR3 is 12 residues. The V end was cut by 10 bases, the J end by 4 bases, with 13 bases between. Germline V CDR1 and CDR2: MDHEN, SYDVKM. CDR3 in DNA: TGTGCCATCTCAGGGTCAGCCTATGGCTACACCTTC. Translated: CAISGSAYGYTF.

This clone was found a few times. CDR3 region: CASSLNAPDNIQYF. The CDR3, as DNA: TGTGCCAGCAGCCTCAACGCCCCGGACAACATTCAGTACTTC. The chain uses TRBV5-4 and TRBJ2-4; D remains unclear. CDR3 length equals 14 residues. V lost 4 bases and J 7 bases, leaving 15 bases between the germline ends. Per the germline V gene, CDR1 is SGHNT and CDR2 is YYREEE (reference sequence).

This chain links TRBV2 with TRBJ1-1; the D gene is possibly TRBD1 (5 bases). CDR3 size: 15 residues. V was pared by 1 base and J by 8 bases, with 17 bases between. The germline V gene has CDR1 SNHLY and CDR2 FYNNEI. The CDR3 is CASSEVAGISSEAFF. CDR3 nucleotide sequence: TGTGCCAGCAGTGAAGTTGCAGGGATTTCATCCGAAGCTTTCTTT.

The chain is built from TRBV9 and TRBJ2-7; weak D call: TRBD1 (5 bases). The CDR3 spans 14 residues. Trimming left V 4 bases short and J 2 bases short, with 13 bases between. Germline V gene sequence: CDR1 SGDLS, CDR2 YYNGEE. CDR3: CASSPQGGAYEQYF. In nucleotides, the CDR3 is TGTGCCAGCAGCCCTCAGGGTGGAGCCTACGAGCAGTACTTC.

In nucleotides, the CDR3 is TGTGCCAGCAGTGAATTGTGGGGGCCCTATGGCTACACCTTC. Residues: CASSELWGPYGYTF. This rearrangement joins TRBV6-5 to TRBJ1-2, with D perhaps TRBD1 (6 bases). V was clipped by 5 bases and J by 4 bases, with 14 bases between them. Germline loops: CDR1 MNHEY, CDR2 SVGAGI. This CDR3 region has 14 residues.

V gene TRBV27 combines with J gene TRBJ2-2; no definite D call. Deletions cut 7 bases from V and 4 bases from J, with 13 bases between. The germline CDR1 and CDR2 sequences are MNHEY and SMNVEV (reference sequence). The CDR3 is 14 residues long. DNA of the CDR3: TGTGCCAGCACCTCACCGGCGGCCACCGGGGAGCTGTTTTTT. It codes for CASTSPAATGELFF.